The 10 T cell receptor beta chains below were found in one sample sequenced in a study of radiation and T cells in renal cell carcinoma. Time point indicated: baseline pretreatment blood. Treatment specified: 15 Gy SBRT to primary tumor, nephrectomy 4 weeks later. Clones were read by immunoSEQ multiplex PCR, and TCRdb kept only the in-frame ones, dropping some. The sample lists 150,000 or so clones, around nine tenths occurring once. Material: blood, obtained from a patient whose treatment included radiotherapy and nephrectomy. The receptors derive from a woman in her fifties or sixties with renal cell carcinoma.

On this clone itself: The sample carries other DNA sequences with the same CDR3. This chain joins TRBV7-2 and TRBJ1-5, with D uncertain. Germline V gives CDR1 SGHTA, CDR2 FQGNSA. CDR3 length: 12 residues. Trimming left V 1 base short and J 4 bases short, with 2 bases between. The CDR3 region has the DNA TGTGCCAGCAGCTTAGTTAATCAGCCCCAGCATTTT. Its protein product is CASSLVNQPQHF.

The sample holds one count of this clone. The V call is TRBV7-9, the J call TRBJ2-1, with D unclear. The germline V gene has CDR1 SEHNR and CDR2 FQNEAQ (reference sequence). The CDR3 spans 13 residues. With 5 bases removed from V and 4 bases from J, the gap between germline ends came to 9 bases. CDR3 sequence reads: CASSQGRYNEQFF. The CDR3, as DNA: TGTGCCAGCAGCCAAGGCCGATACAATGAGCAGTTCTTC.

There are a few counts of this clone. The genes are TRBV20-1 and TRBJ2-5; D is unclear. Near its end, the DNA agrees better with TRBJ2-7, so the J call may be wrong. The CDR3 is 11 amino acids. Germline CDR1 DFQATT, CDR2 SNEGSKA (reference sequence). The CDR3 nucleotides are TGCAGTGCTAGGAACTCCTACGAGCAGTACTTC. Amino acid sequence: CSARNSYEQYF.

The genes are TRBV11-2 and TRBJ1-1; no definite D call. This CDR3 contains 13 residues. Germline V gives CDR1 SGHAT, CDR2 FQNNGV. The V end lost 6 bases, the J end lost 0 bases, and 8 bases lay between the germline ends. CDR3: CASRPRMNTEAFF. The DNA for the CDR3 is TGTGCCAGCAGGCCCCGGATGAACACTGAAGCTTTCTTT.

This chain joins TRBV5-6 and TRBJ2-5; possibly TRBD2 for D (7 bases). Trimming shortened V by 2 bases and J by 4 bases, and 18 bases separated the two germline ends. The CDR3 spans 16 residues. Germline V lookup: CDR1 SGHDT, CDR2 YYEEEE. The CDR3 spells CASSFPLGRGVETQYF. CDR3 nucleotides: TGTGCCAGCAGCTTTCCCCTGGGGAGGGGGGTAGAGACCCAGTACTTC.

This clone is a singleton in its sample. This chain joins TRBV7-9 and TRBJ2-7; D is possibly TRBD1 (6 bases). The ends were cut back, 5 bases at V and 2 bases at J, with 10 bases in the middle. The V gene's germline CDR1 is SEHNR and CDR2 FQNEAQ (reference sequence). This CDR3 spans 13 amino acids. CDR3 residues: CASSPDRPYEQYF. For the CDR3, the DNA is TGTGCCAGCAGCCCTGACAGGCCCTACGAGCAGTACTTC.

This chain links TRBV7-9 with TRBJ1-1; D not certain. V was pared by 3 bases and J by 5 bases, with 13 bases between. The CDR3 is 14 residues long. Germline CDR1 reads SEHNR; CDR2 reads FQNEAQ (reference sequence). In nucleotides, the CDR3 is TGTGCCAGCAGCTTGACTGGGTGGAGGACTGAAGCTTTCTTT. Translated: CASSLTGWRTEAFF.

The chain links TRBV2 to TRBJ1-1; perhaps TRBD1 as D (5 bases). Germline V gene sequence: CDR1 SNHLY, CDR2 FYNNEI. Trimming removed 0 bases at V and 0 bases at J, with 8 bases between. CDR3 length: 15 amino acids. The CDR3 DNA reads as TGTGCCAGCAGTGAAGCGGGGCCCCTGAACACTGAAGCTTTCTTT. It codes for CASSEAGPLNTEAFF.

The chain has TRBV7-2 and TRBJ2-1; perhaps TRBD2 as D (6 bases). Trimming shortened V by 6 bases and J by 5 bases, and 14 bases separated the two germline ends. Germline-derived CDR1 and CDR2 are SGHTA and FQGNSA. This CDR3 contains 14 residues. The CDR3 spells CASRLAGSNNEQFF. DNA of the CDR3: TGTGCCAGCAGACTAGCCGGGTCAAACAATGAGCAGTTCTTC.

The rearrangement links TRBV7-2 to TRBJ2-7; D is undetermined. CDR3 length: 12 amino acids. The germline V gene encodes CDR1 SGHTA and CDR2 FQGNSA. Deletions cut 5 bases from V and 2 bases from J, with 7 bases between. Here the CDR3 DNA reads TGTGCCAGCAGCGATTACCCCTACGAGCAGTACTTC. Translation: CASSDYPYEQYF. Drawing the rest from reference TRBV7-2 and TRBJ2-7, the complete variable domain is GAGVSQSPSNKVTEKGKDVELRCDPISGHTALYWYRQSLGQGLEFLIYFQGNSAPDKSGLPSDRFSAERTGGSVSTLTIQRTQQEDSAVYLCASSDYPYEQYFGPGTRLTVT.